This passage covers 13 T cell receptor beta chains from one sample sequenced in a study of blood T cell repertoires in COVID-19. Some clones are missing from TCRdb's copy, which holds only in-frame ones; the method was immunoSEQ multiplex PCR. The top ten clones hold more than 2.5% of a sample with about 73,000 clones, approximately 80% of them seen once. Source material: peripheral blood. The receptor source for this set is a man aged 80 or over with active or convalescent COVID-19.

This clone has just one count. The chain carries TRBV10-2 and TRBJ1-4; D is possibly TRBD1 (5 bases). This CDR3 has 15 amino acids. Germline lookup yields CDR1 WSHSY and CDR2 SAAADI. V was cut by 2 bases and J by 4 bases, with 11 bases left in between. This CDR3 reads CASSEDQTVNEKLFF. The CDR3 DNA is TGCGCCAGCAGTGAGGACCAGACAGTTAATGAAAAACTGTTTTTT.

A few counts support this clone. The V and J genes are TRBV12-3 or TRBV12-4 and TRBJ1-4; D is uncertain. The V end lost 3 bases, the J end lost 7 bases, and 3 bases lay between the germline ends. The CDR3 loop spans 11 amino acids. CDR3 nucleotides: TGTGCCAGCAGTTTCCGTGAAAAACTGTTTTTT. It codes for CASSFREKLFF.

In this sample, this clone turned up a few times. The gene calls are TRBV6-2 or TRBV6-3 and TRBJ2-4; D possibly corresponds to TRBD1 (5 bases). Per germline, CDR1 MNHEY and CDR2 SVGEGT. The V gene lost 2 bases and the J gene lost 4 bases, with 9 bases spanning the gap. The CDR3 runs to 14 residues. CDR3 nucleotides: TGTGCCAGCAGTTACACGTCAGGGAAAAACATTCAGTACTTC. Translating gives CASSYTSGKNIQYF.

The rearrangement joins TRBV6-2 or TRBV6-3 to TRBJ1-2; D might be TRBD1 (6 bases). The CDR3 has 14 amino acids. Germline CDR1 MNHEY, CDR2 SVGEGT. Trimming took 0 bases from V and 3 from J, leaving 8 bases between them. The CDR3 region has the DNA TGTGCCAGCAGTTACTCGGACAGATACTATGGCTACACCTTC. The encoded protein is CASSYSDRYYGYTF.

The genes are TRBV3-1 (or the pseudogene TRBV3-2) and TRBJ2-7; D is perhaps TRBD1 (6 bases). V lost 1 base to trimming and J lost 4 bases, with 11 bases between them. Germline V CDR1 and CDR2: LGHDT, YNNKEL (reference sequence). This CDR3 has 14 amino acids. This chain's CDR3 is CASSQAGRGYEQYF. DNA for the CDR3: TGTGCCAGCAGCCAAGCCGGCAGGGGATACGAGCAGTACTTC.

The chain is built from TRBV6-2 or TRBV6-3 and TRBJ1-5; the D gene is possibly TRBD1 (5 bases). CDR1 is MNHEY, CDR2 SVGEGT, per germline. The CDR3 is 15 residues long. Trimming removed 0 bases at V and 4 bases at J, with 10 bases between. The CDR3 coding sequence is TGTGCCAGCAGTTACTCGGGACTATCAAATCAGCCCCAGCATTTT. It specifies CASSYSGLSNQPQHF.

V usage is TRBV6-5 and J usage is TRBJ1-1; D not certain. V was pared by 0 bases and J by 6 bases, with 14 bases between. Per the germline V gene, CDR1 is MNHEY and CDR2 is SVGAGI. The CDR3 extends over 15 amino acids. The CDR3 nucleotides read TGTGCCAGCAGTTACTCCGGGCCCTGGGGAGCTGAAGCTTTCTTT. Residues: CASSYSGPWGAEAFF.

The chain uses TRBV5-5 and TRBJ1-1; unclear D gene. With 1 base removed from V and 1 base from J, the gap between germline ends came to 5 bases. The CDR3 loop spans 13 amino acids. Germline-derived CDR1 and CDR2 are SGHKS and YYEKEE (reference sequence). The CDR3 DNA reads TGTGCCAGCAGCTTGTCACAGAACACTGAAGCTTTCTTT. It yields the protein CASSLSQNTEAFF.

The chain carries TRBV9 and TRBJ2-3, with 9 nucleotides matching TRBD1. Looked up from germline, CDR1 is SGDLS and CDR2 is YYNGEE. J was trimmed by 3 bases and V by 0 bases; bases with no gene match: 8. This CDR3 contains 17 residues. For the CDR3, the DNA is TGTGCCAGCAGCGTAGGATCCGACAGGGGGTTTACAGATACGCAGTATTTT. Translating gives CASSVGSDRGFTDTQYF. Full variable domain (missing parts from reference TRBV9 and TRBJ2-3): DSGVTQTPKHLITATGQRVTLRCSPRSGDLSVYWYQQSLDQGLQFLIQYYNGEERAKGNILERFSAQQFPDLHSELNLSSLELGDSALYFCASSVGSDRGFTDTQYFGPGTRLTVL.

The genes are TRBV30 and TRBJ2-4, with TRBD1 identical over 8 bases. Germline lookup yields CDR1 GTSNPN and CDR2 SVGIG (reference sequence). The V segment lost 4 bases and the J segment 12 bases; nucleotides outside the gene matches: 11. CDR3 length: 13 amino acids. The CDR3 protein is CAWNGQGSPTQYF. CDR3 DNA sequence: TGTGCCTGGAACGGACAGGGATCTCCTACTCAGTACTTC.

V and J are TRBV4-3 and TRBJ2-7; 9 nucleotides match TRBD2. Germline V gene data show CDR1 as LGHNA and CDR2 as YSLEER. This CDR3 is 15 amino acids long. V shed 2 bases, J shed 2 bases, and the junction held 4 bases outside the gene matches. The CDR3: CASSQQAGGTYEQYF. The CDR3 region has the DNA TGCGCCAGCAGCCAACAAGCGGGAGGAACCTACGAGCAGTACTTC.

The chain couples TRBV5-1 to TRBJ2-7, with 7 bases matching TRBD2. Germline assignment: CDR1 SGHRS and CDR2 YFSETQ. J was trimmed by 3 bases and V by 4 bases; bases with no gene match: 10. This CDR3 spans 15 amino acids. In DNA, the CDR3 is TGCGCCAGCAGCCCCCGCCCTAGCGGAAACTACGAGCAGTACTTC. Protein product: CASSPRPSGNYEQYF. Full variable domain (rest looked up from reference TRBV5-1 and TRBJ2-7): KAGVTQTPRYLIKTRGQQVTLSCSPISGHRSVSWYQQTPGQGLQFLFEYFSETQRNKGNFPGRFSGRQFSNSRSEMNVSTLELGDSALYLCASSPRPSGNYEQYFGPGTRLTVT.

The rearrangement links TRBV2 to TRBJ2-7, with D possibly TRBD2 on 7 matching bases. This CDR3 contains 15 residues. V lost 6 bases, J lost 0 bases, and 15 bases lay in between. CDR1 is SNHLY, CDR2 FYNNEI, per germline. CDR3 protein: CASSGGGGYSYEQYF. The CDR3 DNA reads as TGTGCCAGCAGCGGCGGGGGCGGCTACTCCTACGAGCAGTACTTC.